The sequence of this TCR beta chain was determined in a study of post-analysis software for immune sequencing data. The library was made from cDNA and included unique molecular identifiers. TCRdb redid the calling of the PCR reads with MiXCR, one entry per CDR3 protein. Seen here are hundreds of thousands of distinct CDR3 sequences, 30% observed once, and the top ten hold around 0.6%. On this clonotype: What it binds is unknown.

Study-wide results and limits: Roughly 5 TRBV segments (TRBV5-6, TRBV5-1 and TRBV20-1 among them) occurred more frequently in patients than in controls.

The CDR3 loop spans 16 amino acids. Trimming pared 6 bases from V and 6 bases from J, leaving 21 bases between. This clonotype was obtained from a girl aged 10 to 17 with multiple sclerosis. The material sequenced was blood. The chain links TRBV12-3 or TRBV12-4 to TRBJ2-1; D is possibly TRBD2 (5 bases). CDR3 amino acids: CASSQRVGDKGNEQFF. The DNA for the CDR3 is TGTGCCAGCAGCCAGAGGGTGGGAGACAAGGGCAATGAGCAGTTCTTC.